This entry lists 8 T cell receptor beta chains sequenced from one sample in a study of glioma-infiltrating T cells after dendritic cell vaccination. Profiling relied on immunoSEQ multiplex PCR, and the TCRdb table lists in-frame clones only, not all of them. The sample consists of around 83,000 clones, around 84% of them appearing once. As for time point: after dendritic cell vaccination, including at tumor progression/relapse. This specimen was blood, taken after dendritic cell vaccination. These receptors originate from a human donor with glioblastoma.

V is TRBV28 and J is TRBJ2-7; D uncertain. The CDR3 loop spans 12 amino acids. Trimming took off 3 bases at V and 7 bases at J, with 10 bases between the two ends. Germline loops: CDR1 MDHEN, CDR2 SYDVKM. CDR3 bases: TGTGCCAGCAGTTTTTCTCAGACAGAGCAGTACTTC. Its translation is CASSFSQTEQYF.

The chain is built from TRBV11-2 and TRBJ2-7; TRBD1 might be the D (5 bases). The germline gives CDR1 SGHAT, CDR2 FQNNGV. Trimming removed 2 bases at V and 11 bases at J, with 16 bases between. This CDR3 has 13 amino acids. For the CDR3, the DNA is TGTGCCAGCAGCTTATATACAGACGTAGGGGAGTACTTC. This sequence encodes CASSLYTDVGEYF.

This clone was detected only once. One junction end disagrees with the germline gene, perhaps due to a read error. The chain joins TRBV6-1 to TRBJ2-6, with D tentatively TRBD1 (6 bases). The V gene's germline CDR1 is MNHNS and CDR2 SASEGT. The CDR3 runs 13 residues. As DNA, the CDR3 is TGTGCCAGCAGTGACAGGACAGCCAACGCCCTGACTTTC. This encodes CASSDRTANALTF.

The chain carries TRBV7-8 and TRBJ2-5; 10 bases align to TRBD2. The CDR3 covers 17 residues. J lost 4 bases, V lost 2 bases, and 10 bases had no gene match. The germline V gene encodes CDR1 SGHVS and CDR2 FQNEAQ. CDR3 residues: CASSLRGLAGVGETQYF. The CDR3 bases are TGTGCCAGCAGCTTACGAGGGCTAGCGGGAGTAGGAGAGACCCAGTACTTC. The full variable domain, in which reference TRBV7-8 and TRBJ2-5 provide the parts outside the CDR3, is GAGVSQSPRYKVAKRGQDVALRCDPISGHVSLFWYQQALGQGPEFLTYFQNEAQLDKSGLPSDRFFAERPEGSVSTLKIQRTQQEDSAVYLCASSLRGLAGVGETQYFGPGTRLLVL.

This chain joins TRBV4-3 and TRBJ2-7; TRBD1 aligns across 8 bases. Losses at the gene ends were 8 bases for V and 3 bases for J; bases not matched to a gene: 15. CDR1 and CDR2 (germline): LGHNA, YSLEER. This CDR3 is built from 16 residues. CDR3 sequence reads: CASAKIAGGFIYEQYF. DNA of the CDR3: TGCGCCAGCGCTAAAATCGCAGGGGGCTTTATCTACGAGCAGTACTTC.

This clone occurred a few times. The chain carries TRBV5-1 and TRBJ2-7; 9 nucleotides align to TRBD2. CDR3 length equals 17 residues. The junction had 11 bases not matched to a gene; V was cut back by 1 base and J by 3 bases. The germline CDR1 and CDR2 sequences are SGHRS and YFSETQ. The DNA of the CDR3 is TGCGCCAGCAGCTTGTGGACTAGCGCAGAGCTCAGCTACGAGCAGTACTTC. This encodes CASSLWTSAELSYEQYF.

The chain joins TRBV6-1 to TRBJ2-2, with D perhaps TRBD2 (5 bases). V was pared by 6 bases and J by 5 bases, with 7 bases between. This CDR3 is 12 amino acids long. The germline CDR1 and CDR2 sequences are MNHNS and SASEGT. The DNA of the CDR3 is TGTGCCAGCAGACTAGGGACCGGGGAGCTGTTTTTT. This encodes CASRLGTGELFF.

The gene calls are TRBV4-1 and TRBJ1-5; 11 bases map to TRBD1. This CDR3 contains 17 residues. V was pared by 4 bases and J by 2 bases, with 7 bases of the junction left unmatched. Looked up from germline, CDR1 is MGHRA and CDR2 is YSYEKL. CDR3 region: CASSPGQGASGNQPQHF. CDR3 nucleotide sequence: TGCGCCAGCAGCCCAGGACAGGGGGCCTCTGGCAATCAGCCCCAGCATTTT.